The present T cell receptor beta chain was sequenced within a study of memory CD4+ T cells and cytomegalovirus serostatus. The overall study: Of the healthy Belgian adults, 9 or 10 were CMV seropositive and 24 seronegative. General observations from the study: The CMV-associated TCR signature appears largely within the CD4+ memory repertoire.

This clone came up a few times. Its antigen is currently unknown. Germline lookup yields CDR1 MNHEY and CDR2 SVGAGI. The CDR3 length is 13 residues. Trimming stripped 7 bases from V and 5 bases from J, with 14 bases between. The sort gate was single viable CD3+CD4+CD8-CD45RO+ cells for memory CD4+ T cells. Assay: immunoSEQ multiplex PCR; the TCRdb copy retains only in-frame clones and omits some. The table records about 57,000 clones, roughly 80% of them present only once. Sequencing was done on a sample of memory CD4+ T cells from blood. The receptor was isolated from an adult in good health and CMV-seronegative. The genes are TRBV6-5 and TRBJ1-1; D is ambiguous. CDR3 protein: CASITPGLTEAFF. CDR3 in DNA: TGTGCCAGCATAACCCCAGGTTTGACTGAAGCTTTCTTT.